The 7 T cell receptor beta chains below come from one sample, sequenced in a study of blood T cell repertoires in COVID-19. Profiling relied on immunoSEQ multiplex PCR, and the TCRdb table lists in-frame clones only, not all of them. The sample comprises about 210,000 clones, 85% of which are singletons, and about 0.95% rests with the top ten. The sequenced sample was peripheral blood. These receptors were taken from a man aged 55-75 years with COVID-19, enrolled during active disease.

The chain uses TRBV19 and TRBJ1-2; 12 bases are shared with TRBD1. Germline V CDR1 and CDR2: LNHDA, SQIVND (reference sequence). The CDR3 has 13 amino acids. J gave up 7 bases and V 7 bases, and 4 bases lay outside the gene matches. This chain's CDR3 is CASTGTGGFGYTF. CDR3 nucleotides: TGTGCCAGTACCGGGACAGGGGGCTTTGGCTACACCTTC.

V is TRBV6-5 and J is TRBJ1-5; a possible D gene is TRBD1 (5 bases). Germline loops: CDR1 MNHEY, CDR2 SVGAGI. There are 13 residues in the CDR3. Trimming stripped 3 bases from V and 6 bases from J, with 9 bases between. The CDR3 region is CASSYGGGQPQHF. The CDR3 bases are TGTGCCAGCAGTTATGGGGGAGGTCAGCCCCAGCATTTT.

This rearrangement joins TRBV20-1 to TRBJ2-1, with 7 nucleotides matching TRBD1. With V trimmed by 3 bases and J by 4 bases, 6 bases remained unmatched. The V gene's germline CDR1 is DFQATT and CDR2 SNEGSKA (reference sequence). The CDR3 totals 14 residues. The CDR3 reads CSASKGAGYNEQFF. The CDR3 DNA reads as TGCAGTGCTAGTAAGGGGGCAGGATACAATGAGCAGTTCTTC.

The gene calls are TRBV5-1 and TRBJ1-5; TRBD1 matches 8 bases. The CDR3 loop spans 16 amino acids. Germline values: CDR1 SGHRS, CDR2 YFSETQ. V dropped 0 bases and J dropped 4; count of bases not matched to a gene: 6. As DNA, the CDR3 is TGCGCCAGCAGCTTGGGTCAGGGGGCGGGAAATCAGCCCCAGCATTTT. It encodes CASSLGQGAGNQPQHF.

This chain uses TRBV18 with TRBJ1-1, with 11 bases that match TRBD1. J gave up 0 bases and V 3 bases, and 3 bases lay outside the gene matches. Germline-derived CDR1 and CDR2 are KGHSH and LQKENI. The CDR3 contains 16 residues. The CDR3 sequence: CASSPRDRGLNTEAFF. The CDR3 bases are TGTGCCAGCTCACCGAGGGACAGGGGGTTGAACACTGAAGCTTTCTTT.

V usage is TRBV6-2 or TRBV6-3 and J usage is TRBJ1-2; D perhaps matches TRBD1 (5 bases). Germline V gene sequence: CDR1 MNHEY, CDR2 SVGEGT. This CDR3 is built from 14 residues. The V and J ends lost 0 bases and 7 bases respectively, with 12 bases between them. CDR3 in amino acids: CASSYSAGSGGYTF. Written as DNA, the CDR3 is TGTGCCAGCAGTTACTCCGCAGGGTCGGGTGGCTACACCTTC.

Here the CDR3 reads CASSERRYQETQYF. The CDR3 bases are TGTGCCAGCAGTGAACGGAGATACCAAGAGACCCAGTACTTC. The chain is built from TRBV2 and TRBJ2-5; D uncertain. Germline CDR1 SNHLY, CDR2 FYNNEI. The V and J ends lost 2 bases and 0 bases respectively, with 7 bases between them. The CDR3 loop spans 14 amino acids.